The source of this TCR beta chain is a study of shared clonotypes between healthy human individuals (dated by TCRdb to between 2020 and 2021). About the investigation overall: The cohort comprised two women and a few men aged 18 to 49 years. For each donor, CD4 naive and CD4 memory were each run on three plates, CD8 naive on two plates, and CD8 memory on one plate. Different laboratories and diverse techniques were used to prepare libraries and sequence TCR repertoires, to increase sequencing depth and limit assay-specific biases. To estimate repertoire size and how much clonotypes are shared between individuals, the study performed deep sequencing of blood TCR repertoires from 4 to 6 healthy adults. Leukapheresis yielded between about 0.9 and 9.5 billion PBMCs per donor. Paper-wide results and their limitations: Rarefaction of sorted-subset datasets indicated incomplete sequencing despite the large sequencing depth. Sharing across a handful of donors was observed for approximately 5% of naive CD4, over 3% of naive CD8, 2.3% of memory CD4, and over 0.3% of memory CD8 clonotypes. Sampling was limited to blood, and TCR repertoires in tissue likely differ from TCR repertoires in blood. Pairwise subsampling indicated that sequencing depth was expected to affect the degree of clonotype sharing among donors. Because the study included only a small number of donors, the genetic and exposure-history diversity represented was limited. Compared with non-shared clonotypes, the clonotypes found in all four sorted-subset donors had higher generation probabilities. Larger estimated clonotype richness was generally found for naive subsets than for memory subsets.

Using the deep immunoSEQ assay, TCR CDR3 regions were amplified from genomic DNA by multiplex PCR. Genomic DNA extracted from each cell subset was distributed evenly over all wells of several immunoSEQ 96-well plates, and each plate served as one replicate. Each replicate PCR for sorted subsets received 150 to 250 ng genomic DNA, equal to roughly 29,000 T cell genomes. Purified libraries were quantified with a Qubit 3.0 fluorometer, sized on a Bioanalyzer 2100, and re-quantified with the KAPA Library Quantification kit. Every immunoSEQ 96-well plate was sequenced on a dedicated single-read 150-cycle Illumina NextSeq 550 flow cell. The source study handled its data this way. Because the immunoSEQ output included only junctional sequences and no quality scores, the filtering could not be the same as the filtering used for full-length reads. Sequences were annotated with PyIR, a Python wrapper for IgBLAST v1.9, and V/J genes and CDR3 were assigned using IMGT germline references. Reads were filtered out if the reads had weak V/J assignments (E-value above 1e-6), no CDR3, stop codons, out-of-frame junctions, or ambiguous translated residues. V3J clonotypes were defined by identical inferred V gene, J gene, and CDR3 amino acid sequence. To compute the percentage overlap between repertoires, the number of shared unique clonotypes was divided by the size of the smaller repertoire. Three approaches were used to assess repertoire richness: RTK rarefaction, the Chao1 estimator, and Recon v2.1 estimates of unobserved clonotypes. OLGA was used to compute generation probabilities for all TCRbeta clonotypes that the gDNA method yielded from a handful of donors. Imported from immuneACCESS, the table was reduced by TCRdb to in-frame sequences with V and J called. These copies leave out some clones; in studies compared against another copy, an unresolved V gene accounts for under half, and the cause of the remainder is not known. V and J calls and clone size are given by that table; D and trimming were obtained from the DNA. This sample has some 1,400,000 clones in its table, and 96% of those were observed once. Roughly 1.2% of the sample lies in the top ten.

About this clone itself: Its antigen has not been determined. One base away there is no much larger clone; base qualities are not given.

Measured from the cysteine to the phenylalanine, the CDR3 is 14 residues long. The sequence is cut down to CDR3 DNA, 42 bases in frame from base 1. The V end gives up 3 bases and the J end 4 bases, leaving 4 bases in the junction not matched to a gene. CDR1 and CDR2 were assigned from the germline V gene (reference sequence) as WNHNN and SYGVQD. The donors were healthy, HIV-negative adults with no recently reported acute infections or vaccinations. Every donor was a Caucasian adult living in Nashville, Tennessee, USA. Magnetic negative selection was used to enrich CD4+ T cells, after which naive cells were positively selected on CD45RA and the negative fraction became the memory subset. Blood was obtained by leukapheresis, after which PBMCs were separated by Ficoll-Histopaque density gradient centrifugation and cryopreserved in liquid nitrogen vapor phase. Analytical flow cytometry was used to check the purity and quantity of every magnetically sorted T cell population. From each sorted fraction, genomic DNA was isolated and quantified by UV absorbance on a Nanodrop 2000c.

Recombination linked TRBV10-1 to TRBJ2-5; 8 nucleotides in the junction match TRBD1. This receptor was taken from a man aged 25-45 years in good health. Sequencing was performed on naive CD4+ T cells sorted from blood. Sample cell subset or site, as interpreted from the label and publication: CD45RA+ positively selected. CDR3 reads: CASSDPGQGETQYF. The DNA sequence is as follows: TGCGCCAGCAGTGACCCTGGACAGGGAGAGACCCAGTACTTC.